This T cell receptor beta chain was recovered during a study of beta chain features in type 1 diabetes. Findings of the study overall: TCRB CDR3s were moderately but significantly shorter in Type 1 diabetes patients in all four CD4+ subsets.

This clone appeared a few times. The antigen is unknown. Expressed TCRB transcripts were sequenced, since all the RNA that had been isolated was reverse transcribed. Method: immunoSEQ multiplex PCR; TCRdb's copy keeps in-frame clones and lacks some. The table lists about 700,000 clones, over 10% of them singletons. Unmatched junction bases numbered 5, after V lost 0 bases and J lost 6 bases. This CDR3 spans 15 amino acids. The germline CDR1 and CDR2 sequences are MGHRA and YSYEKL. Isolation of CD4+ naive, central memory, regulatory and stem cell-like memory cells was achieved by sorting via CD45RO/CCR7/CD25/CD127/CD95/CD27.

The receptor comes from a man between 18 and 29 years old with type 1 diabetes. The sequenced material came from naive CD4+ T cells from blood. The chain uses TRBV4-1 and TRBJ2-1; TRBD2 agrees at 7 bases. CDR3 region: CASSQDIGLVNEQFF. The CDR3 DNA sequence: TGCGCCAGCAGCCAAGATATTGGACTAGTCAATGAGCAGTTCTTC.